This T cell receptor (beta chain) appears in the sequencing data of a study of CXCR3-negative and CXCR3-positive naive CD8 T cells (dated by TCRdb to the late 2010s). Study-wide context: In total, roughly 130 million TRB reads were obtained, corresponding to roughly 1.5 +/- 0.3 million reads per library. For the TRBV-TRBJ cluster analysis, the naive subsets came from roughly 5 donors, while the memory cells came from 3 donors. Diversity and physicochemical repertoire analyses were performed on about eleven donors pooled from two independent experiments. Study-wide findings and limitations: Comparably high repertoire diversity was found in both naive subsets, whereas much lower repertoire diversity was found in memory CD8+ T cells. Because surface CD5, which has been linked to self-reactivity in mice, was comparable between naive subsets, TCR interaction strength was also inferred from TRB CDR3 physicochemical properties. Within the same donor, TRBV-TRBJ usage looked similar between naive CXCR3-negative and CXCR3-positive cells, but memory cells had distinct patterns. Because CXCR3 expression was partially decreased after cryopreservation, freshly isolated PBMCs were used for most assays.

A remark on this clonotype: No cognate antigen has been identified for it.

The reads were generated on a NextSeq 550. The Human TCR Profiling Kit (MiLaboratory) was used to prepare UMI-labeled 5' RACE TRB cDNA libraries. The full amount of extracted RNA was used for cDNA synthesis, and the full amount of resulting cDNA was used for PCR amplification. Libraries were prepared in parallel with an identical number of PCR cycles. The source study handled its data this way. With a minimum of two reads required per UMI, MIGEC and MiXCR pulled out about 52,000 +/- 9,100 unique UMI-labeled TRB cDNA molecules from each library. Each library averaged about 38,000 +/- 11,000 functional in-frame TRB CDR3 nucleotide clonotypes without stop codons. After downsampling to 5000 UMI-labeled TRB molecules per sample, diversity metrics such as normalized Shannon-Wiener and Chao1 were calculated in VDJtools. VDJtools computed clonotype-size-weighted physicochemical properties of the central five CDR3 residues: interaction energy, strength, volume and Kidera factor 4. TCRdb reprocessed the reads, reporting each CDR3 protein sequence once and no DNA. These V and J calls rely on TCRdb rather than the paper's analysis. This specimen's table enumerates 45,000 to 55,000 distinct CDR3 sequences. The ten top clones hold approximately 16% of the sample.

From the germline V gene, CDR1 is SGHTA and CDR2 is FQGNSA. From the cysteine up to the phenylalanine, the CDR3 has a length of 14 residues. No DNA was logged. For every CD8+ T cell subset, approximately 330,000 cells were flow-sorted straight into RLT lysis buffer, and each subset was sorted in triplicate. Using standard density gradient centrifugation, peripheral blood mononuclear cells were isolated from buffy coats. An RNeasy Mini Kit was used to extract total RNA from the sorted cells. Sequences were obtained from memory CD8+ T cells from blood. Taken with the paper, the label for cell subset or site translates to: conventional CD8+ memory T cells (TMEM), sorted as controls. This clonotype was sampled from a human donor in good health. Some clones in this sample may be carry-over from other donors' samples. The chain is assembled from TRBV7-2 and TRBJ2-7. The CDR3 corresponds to CASSLVAGSYEQYF.